These 5 T cell receptor beta chains were sequenced from one sample in a study of blood T cell repertoires in COVID-19. The data were produced by immunoSEQ multiplex PCR, yet TCRdb's version contains in-frame clones alone and is incomplete. Among approximately 61,000 clones, around 83% were seen once, and the ten largest hold about a tenth. Sequencing input: peripheral blood. These receptors were collected from a man aged 45 to 65 with COVID-19, enrolled during active disease.

Only a few counts were recorded for this clone. V usage is TRBV18 and J usage is TRBJ1-3; possibly TRBD1 for D (5 bases). The CDR3 runs to 16 residues. The germline gives CDR1 KGHSH, CDR2 LQKENI. Between the trimmed V and J ends, which lost 1 base and 0 bases, there was a span of 10 bases. CDR3: CASSPRQGPSGNTIYF. The CDR3 DNA follows: TGTGCCAGCTCACCACGGCAGGGTCCCTCTGGAAACACCATATATTTT.

There are a few counts of this clone. The genes are TRBV5-1 and TRBJ2-6; unclear D gene. Trimming cost V 5 bases and J 0 bases, with 12 bases left between them. The germline V gene encodes CDR1 SGHRS and CDR2 YFSETQ. This CDR3 region has 16 residues. This chain's CDR3 is CASRSTVSSGANVLTF. The CDR3 coding sequence is TGCGCCAGCAGGTCCACAGTGAGCTCTGGGGCCAACGTCCTGACTTTC.

This chain uses TRBV28 with TRBJ2-1, with TRBD2 matching over 10 bases. Per germline, CDR1 MDHEN and CDR2 SYDVKM. The CDR3 contains 14 residues. V lost 4 bases and J lost 6; bases outside the gene matches: 3. This CDR3 is CASSWTSGSNEQFF. The CDR3 nucleotides are TGTGCCAGCAGTTGGACTAGCGGATCCAATGAGCAGTTCTTC.

The chain combines TRBV3-1 (or the pseudogene TRBV3-2) with TRBJ1-1, with 9 nucleotides matching TRBD1. The CDR3 runs 12 residues. V shed 4 bases and J 7 bases; nucleotides not matched to a gene: 1. Germline V gene sequence: CDR1 LGHDT, CDR2 YNNKEL (reference sequence). CDR3 coding DNA: TGTGCCAGCAGCCGGGACAGGGTTGAAGCTTTCTTT. It specifies CASSRDRVEAFF.

J is TRBJ1-4 and V is TRBV18, with a possible D match to TRBD1 (6 bases). The germline V gene encodes CDR1 KGHSH and CDR2 LQKENI. Trimming removed 2 bases at V and 7 bases at J, with 11 bases between. The length of the CDR3 is 14 residues. The CDR3 region is CASSPKGGGEKLFF. The DNA of the CDR3 is TGTGCCAGCTCACCAAAAGGGGGTGGTGAAAAACTGTTTTTT.